Sequencing of this T cell receptor (beta chain) was carried out in a study of cytomegalovirus exposure and HLA in healthy donors. About the research overall: Findings of an earlier analysis included roughly 110 million unique TCR beta sequences from 190 million or so T cells. Findings of the study overall: Reported performance of the classifier showed diagnosis of cytomegalovirus status with high specificity and sensitivity.

This clone occurred once. As yet, its antigen is unknown. Trimming took 4 bases from V and 5 from J; bases not matched to a gene: 10. This CDR3 is built from 15 residues. Germline assignment: CDR1 ENHRY and CDR2 SYGVKD. Amplification used 60 Vbeta primers and 13 Jbeta primers. The table came from immunoSEQ multiplex PCR; TCRdb's copy has only in-frame clones and leaves some out. The sample has a few hundred thousand clones, over 60% seen once. The clonotype comes from a man aged 18 to 30 in good health and CMV-seronegative. The chain links TRBV10-3 to TRBJ2-5; 7 nucleotides align to TRBD2. The source material was PBMCs. The CDR3 DNA sequence: TGTGCCATCAGTGCGGGGGGAAACGGGGAGGAGACCCAGTACTTC. Translated, it gives CAISAGGNGEETQYF.